The 25 T cell receptor beta chains reported below all come from one sample, sequenced in a study of blood T cell repertoires in COVID-19. TCRdb's copy holds only in-frame clones and misses some; the assay was immunoSEQ multiplex PCR. The sample consists of 100,000 to 150,000 clones, about four fifths of them appearing once. Sequencing input: peripheral blood. Receptors were obtained from a man between 65 and 85 years old with acute or convalescent COVID-19.

The CDR3 loop reads CSVEGETLYNEQFF. In nucleotides, the CDR3 is TGCAGCGTTGAAGGCGAGACACTGTACAATGAGCAGTTCTTC. This chain connects TRBV29-1 to TRBJ2-1; no reliable D call. The germline CDR1 and CDR2 sequences are SQVTM and ANQGSEA. The CDR3 spans 14 residues. V lost 1 base to trimming and J lost 4 bases, with 11 bases between them.

The chain joins TRBV9 to TRBJ2-3; no definite D call. Germline V gene lookup returns CDR1 SGDLS and CDR2 YYNGEE. Trimming stripped 2 bases from V and 1 base from J, with 8 bases between. The CDR3 loop spans 14 amino acids. The CDR3 DNA is TGTGCCAGCAGCGTTAGCCGCCGCACAGATACGCAGTATTTT. Its translation is CASSVSRRTDTQYF.

The chain couples TRBV10-3 to TRBJ1-5, with a weak D call TRBD1 (6 bases). Trimming cost V 4 bases and J 2 bases, with 9 bases left between them. CDR3 length: 14 amino acids. CDR1 is ENHRY and CDR2 is SYGVKD in the germline V gene. CDR3 residues: CAISGAGGNQPQHF. CDR3 DNA: TGTGCCATCAGTGGCGCAGGGGGCAATCAGCCCCAGCATTTT.

The chain couples TRBV7-2 to TRBJ2-1, with TRBD2 matching 10 bases. CDR3 size: 15 residues. Trimming removed 2 bases from V and 4 bases from J; junction bases left unmatched: 2. Germline loops: CDR1 SGHTA, CDR2 FQGNSA. This CDR3 is CASSLLAGVYNEQFF. DNA of the CDR3: TGTGCCAGCAGCTTACTAGCGGGGGTTTACAATGAGCAGTTCTTC.

The chain recombines TRBV5-1 with TRBJ2-1; 12 bases are a match to TRBD1. The CDR3 sequence is 16 residues long. V lost 3 bases to trimming and J lost 9 bases; unmatched junction nucleotides: 10. Germline CDR1 SGHRS, CDR2 YFSETQ. DNA for the CDR3: TGCGCCAGCAGCTCTCCCCCGGGACAGGGGGCTATTGAGCAGTTCTTC. Its protein product is CASSSPPGQGAIEQFF.

The V gene is TRBV5-4, the J gene TRBJ2-7; 10 bases line up with TRBD1. Per the germline V gene, CDR1 is SGHNT and CDR2 is YYREEE (reference sequence). Trimming removed 2 bases from V and 4 bases from J; junction bases left unmatched: 6. The CDR3 sequence is 15 residues long. Here the CDR3 reads CASSFRQGAKYEQYF. The CDR3 DNA reads TGTGCCAGCAGCTTTCGACAGGGGGCTAAGTACGAGCAGTACTTC.

CDR3: CASSPYGGASSYEQYF. The CDR3 nucleotides are TGTGCCAGCAGCCCCTACGGAGGGGCGAGCTCCTACGAGCAGTACTTC. The chain is built from TRBV7-6 and TRBJ2-7; D possibly corresponds to TRBD2 (6 bases). The CDR3 is 16 residues long. The V gene lost 5 bases and the J gene lost 0 bases, with 17 bases spanning the gap. Germline V lookup: CDR1 SGHVS, CDR2 FNYEAQ.

V gene TRBV2 combines with J gene TRBJ2-1, with TRBD1 matching over 11 bases. This CDR3 is built from 15 residues. The germline V gene encodes CDR1 SNHLY and CDR2 FYNNEI. The junction had 2 bases not matched to a gene; V was cut back by 3 bases and J by 4 bases. This chain's CDR3 is CASSDGTGGYNEQFF. CDR3 nucleotides: TGTGCCAGCAGTGACGGGACAGGGGGTTACAATGAGCAGTTCTTC. The whole variable domain, filled in from reference TRBV2 and TRBJ2-1, reads EPEVTQTPSHQVTQMGQEVILRCVPISNHLYFYWYRQILGQKVEFLVSFYNNEISEKSEIFDDQFSVERPDGSNFTLKIRSTKLEDSAMYFCASSDGTGGYNEQFFGPGTRLTVL.

This clone has only one observation. The V gene is TRBV7-9, the J gene TRBJ1-2; D possibly corresponds to TRBD1 (5 bases). The V end was cut by 5 bases, the J end by 5 bases, with 9 bases between. CDR3 length: 12 amino acids. From germline, CDR1 is SEHNR and CDR2 FQNEAQ (reference sequence). The CDR3 region has the DNA TGTGCCAGCAGCCCGGGGGAATATGGCTACACCTTC. This sequence encodes CASSPGEYGYTF.

In the case of this clone: One junction end disagrees with the germline gene, perhaps due to a read error. Written as DNA, the CDR3 is TGTGTCAGCAGTTACTGGCAGGAAGGTTCACCCCTCCACTTT. This codes for CVSSYWQEGSPLHF. V is TRBV6-5 and J is TRBJ1-6, with D unclear. Germline V gene lookup returns CDR1 MNHEY and CDR2 SVGAGI. This CDR3 contains 14 residues.

The J gene is TRBJ1-1, the V gene TRBV7-2, with unresolved D. Germline V gives CDR1 SGHTA, CDR2 FQGNSA. CDR3 length: 15 amino acids. V lost 5 bases, J lost 9 bases, and 22 bases lay in between. CDR3 DNA sequence: TGTGCCAGCAGCGCCTACCGGAGGGAAAGGGCCCAAGCTTTCTTT. This gives the protein CASSAYRRERAQAFF.

The chain joins TRBV19 to TRBJ1-1; the D is unclear. The CDR3 has 13 residues. V lost 7 bases and J 3 bases, leaving 12 bases between the germline ends. Germline lookup yields CDR1 LNHDA and CDR2 SQIVND (reference sequence). CDR3 protein: CASNEGRDTEAFF. Written as DNA, the CDR3 is TGTGCCAGTAATGAGGGTAGGGACACTGAAGCTTTCTTT.

J is TRBJ2-1 and V is TRBV4-2; 10 nucleotides match TRBD2. Losses at the gene ends were 6 bases for V and 1 base for J; bases not matched to a gene: 9. Germline CDR1 LGHNA, CDR2 YNFKEQ. The CDR3 is 17 residues long. The CDR3 loop is CASRLHGSGGSYNEQFF. The CDR3 DNA reads as TGTGCCAGCAGACTTCACGGTAGCGGGGGGTCCTACAATGAGCAGTTCTTC.

The chain employs TRBV4-3 and TRBJ1-2, with D unclear. The V end was cut by 0 bases, the J end by 1 base, with 6 bases between. The germline V gene has CDR1 LGHNA and CDR2 YSLEER. The CDR3 extends over 14 amino acids. CDR3 sequence reads: CASSQERDNYGYTF. The CDR3 coding sequence is TGCGCCAGCAGCCAAGAGAGGGATAACTATGGCTACACCTTC.

V is TRBV6-6 and J is TRBJ1-5, with D unresolved. V lost 6 bases and J lost 1, with 10 bases in between. This CDR3 is built from 14 residues. In germline, CDR1 is MNHNY, CDR2 SVGAGI (reference sequence). The CDR3 loop is CASSRRESNQPQHF. The CDR3 nucleotides read TGTGCCAGCAGCCGGAGAGAAAGCAATCAGCCCCAGCATTTT.

The gene calls are TRBV12-5 and TRBJ1-5; 9 bases are a match to TRBD1. The junction had 10 bases not matched to a gene; V was cut back by 5 bases and J by 5 bases. Germline values: CDR1 LGHNT, CDR2 FRNRAP. The length of the CDR3 is 16 residues. For the CDR3, the DNA is TGTGCTAGTGGTCCCGGGGGGACAGGGATTTATCAGCCCCAGCATTTT. It yields the protein CASGPGGTGIYQPQHF. The variable domain in full, completed from reference TRBV12-5 and TRBJ1-5, reads DARVTQTPRHKVTEMGQEVTMRCQPILGHNTVFWYRQTMMQGLELLAYFRNRAPLDDSGMPKDRFSAEMPDATLATLKIQPSEPRDSAVYFCASGPGGTGIYQPQHFGDGTRLSIL.

The V call is TRBV6-2 or TRBV6-3, the J call TRBJ1-2; TRBD1 is a possible D gene (6 bases). V lost 4 bases and J lost 3, with 21 bases in between. Germline loops: CDR1 MNHEY, CDR2 SVGEGT. The CDR3 contains 17 residues. This chain's CDR3 is CASSSRRQDPKHYGYTF. The CDR3 DNA sequence: TGTGCCAGCAGTTCCCGGCGACAGGATCCGAAACACTATGGCTACACCTTC.

The V call is TRBV7-3, the J call TRBJ2-5; tentative D call: TRBD1 (6 bases). The CDR3 sequence is 15 residues long. Trimming cost V 5 bases and J 5 bases, with 18 bases left between them. The germline V gene encodes CDR1 SGHTA and CDR2 FQGTGA. The DNA of the CDR3 is TGTGCCAGCAGCCCTAACAGGGCCGCCGGGGAGACCCAGTACTTC. Translation gives CASSPNRAAGETQYF.

The gene calls are TRBV28 and TRBJ2-7; D is perhaps TRBD2 (7 bases). With 4 bases removed from V and 2 bases from J, the gap between germline ends came to 18 bases. This CDR3 comprises 16 residues. In germline, CDR1 is MDHEN, CDR2 SYDVKM. The CDR3: CASSSPWRGGPYEQYF. CDR3 nucleotides: TGTGCCAGCAGTTCCCCCTGGAGGGGGGGGCCCTACGAGCAGTACTTC.

CDR3 amino acids: CASSHSGTGHEKLFF. DNA of the CDR3: TGTGCCAGCAGCCACAGCGGGACAGGGCATGAAAAACTGTTTTTT. The rearrangement joins TRBV6-6 to TRBJ1-4; 9 positions match TRBD1. The junction had 8 bases not matched to a gene; V was cut back by 6 bases and J by 6 bases. The CDR3 runs to 15 residues. Germline CDR1 is MNHNY and CDR2 is SVGAGI (reference sequence).

The chain links TRBV6-6 to TRBJ1-2; unclear D gene. The V end was cut by 6 bases, the J end by 2 bases, with 13 bases between. Germline CDR1 is MNHNY and CDR2 is SVGAGI (reference sequence). The CDR3 loop spans 14 amino acids. The CDR3 nucleotides are TGTGCCAGCAGCTACGGTCCAGGCAACTATGGCTACACCTTC. Translating it yields CASSYGPGNYGYTF.

The V call is TRBV5-1, the J call TRBJ2-7, with unresolved D. Trimming pared 3 bases from V and 6 bases from J, leaving 7 bases between. This CDR3 has 11 amino acids. Germline CDR1 reads SGHRS; CDR2 reads YFSETQ. CDR3 in amino acids: CASSSYGEQYF. In DNA form, the CDR3 reads TGCGCCAGCAGCTCCTATGGCGAGCAGTACTTC.

This clone has just a few counts. This sequence joins TRBV18 and TRBJ1-1; weak D call: TRBD1 (6 bases). CDR1 is KGHSH and CDR2 is LQKENI in the germline V gene. V lost 6 bases, J lost 7 bases, and 12 bases lay in between. The CDR3 is 12 amino acids. CDR3 coding DNA: TGTGCCAGCTCCCTTGACAGGTTTGAAGCTTTCTTT. Amino acid sequence: CASSLDRFEAFF. Full variable domain (outside the CDR3, taken from reference TRBV18 and TRBJ1-1): NAGVMQNPRHLVRRRGQEARLRCSPMKGHSHVYWYRQLPEEGLKFMVYLQKENIIDESGMPKERFSAEFPKEGPSILRIQQVVRGDSAAYFCASSLDRFEAFFGQGTRLTVV.

CDR3 nucleotides: TGTGCCAGCAGCAAGGACAGTAACACTGAAGCTTTCTTT. Translation gives CASSKDSNTEAFF. The V and J genes are TRBV7-8 and TRBJ1-1; the D gene is possibly TRBD1 (6 bases). CDR1 and CDR2 from the germline V gene are SGHVS and FQNEAQ. Trimming removed 5 bases from V and 2 bases from J, with 9 bases in between. The CDR3 loop spans 13 amino acids.

This clone occurred once. This chain joins TRBV10-3 and TRBJ1-1; TRBD1 matches at 7 bases. V shed 6 bases and J 4 bases; nucleotides not matched to a gene: 2. The CDR3 extends over 12 amino acids. Germline V gene data show CDR1 as ENHRY and CDR2 as SYGVKD. The CDR3 protein is CAISTGATEAFF. CDR3 bases: TGTGCCATCAGCACAGGGGCCACTGAAGCTTTCTTT.